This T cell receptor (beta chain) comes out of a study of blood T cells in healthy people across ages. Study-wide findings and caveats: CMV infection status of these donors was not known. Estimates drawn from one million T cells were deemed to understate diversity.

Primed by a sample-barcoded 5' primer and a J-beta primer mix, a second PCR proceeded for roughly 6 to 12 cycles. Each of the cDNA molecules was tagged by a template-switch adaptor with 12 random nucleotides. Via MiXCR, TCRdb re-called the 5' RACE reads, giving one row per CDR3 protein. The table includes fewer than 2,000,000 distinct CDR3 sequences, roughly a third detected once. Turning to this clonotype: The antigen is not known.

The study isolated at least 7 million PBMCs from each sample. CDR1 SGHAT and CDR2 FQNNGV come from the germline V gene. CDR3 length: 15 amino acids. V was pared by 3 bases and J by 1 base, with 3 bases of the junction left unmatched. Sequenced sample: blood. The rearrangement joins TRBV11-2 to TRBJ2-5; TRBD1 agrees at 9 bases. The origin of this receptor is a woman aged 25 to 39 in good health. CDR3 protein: CASSFGTGPQETQYF. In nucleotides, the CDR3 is TGTGCCAGCAGCTTCGGGACAGGGCCCCAAGAGACCCAGTACTTC.